These T cell receptor beta chains were read from a single sample in a study of graft-versus-host responses after intestinal transplantation. Sequenced by immunoSEQ multiplex PCR; TCRdb stores in-frame clones only, minus some. The table shows approximately 85,000 clones, with about 91% occurring only once. For these receptors, no antigen is known. Sequencing used unstimulated CD8+ T cells sorted from spleen or lymph node cells, obtained before transplant. Receptor source: a human donor who was the organ donor for an intestinal transplant. Both conserved end residues are part of each CDR3. Each record gives: J gene, clone size, V gene, D gene, CDR3 DNA, CDR3 protein. D genes are given only for firm matches. A clone size is listed for some rows: how often the clone was seen (once, few, many), or a class if it is expanded.

J: TRBJ2-7
size: -
V: TRBV6-5
D: TRBD2
DNA: TGTGCCAGCAGGGAATTGGCGGGAGGGAACTACGAGCAGTACTTC
CDR3: CASRELAGGNYEQYF

J: TRBJ2-7
size: -
V: TRBV7-9
D: -
DNA: TGTGCCAGCAGCTACGTTACCTACGAGCAGTACTTC
CDR3: CASSYVTYEQYF

J: TRBJ2-3
size: -
V: TRBV21-1
D: -
DNA: TGTGCCAGCAGCAAAGCGCTAGGACTCCCCTCGGGCAACACAGATACGCAGTATTTT
CDR3: CASSKALGLPSGNTDTQYF

J: TRBJ2-7
size: -
V: TRBV27
D: TRBD1
DNA: TGTGCCAGCAGTTTAAGGCAGGGGGCTTCCTCCTACGAGCAGTACTTC
CDR3: CASSLRQGASSYEQYF

J: TRBJ2-5
size: -
V: TRBV19
D: TRBD2
DNA: TGTGCCAGTACGGCTAGCGGGGGGGCAAGTGTGGAGACCCAGTACTTC
CDR3: CASTASGGASVETQYF

J: TRBJ1-5
size: once
V: TRBV9
D: -
DNA: TGTGCCAGCTCCCCAGGGAACGGCAATCAGCCCCAGCATTTT
CDR3: CASSPGNGNQPQHF

J: TRBJ2-7
size: -
V: TRBV11-2
D: -
DNA: TGTGCCAGCAGCGTTCGAGGGGGAACCTACGAGCAGTACTTC
CDR3: CASSVRGGTYEQYF

J: TRBJ1-5
size: -
V: TRBV6-5
D: -
DNA: TGTGCCAGCAGGCTAGGACCTTATAGCAATCAGCCCCAGCATTTT
CDR3: CASRLGPYSNQPQHF

J: TRBJ1-1
size: once
V: TRBV11-2
D: -
DNA: TGTGCCAGCAGCTTAGCTTCAGAAATGAACACTGAAGCTTTCTTT
CDR3: CASSLASEMNTEAFF

J: TRBJ2-1
size: -
V: TRBV5-1
D: TRBD2
DNA: TGCGCCAGCAGCTTGGTGGTAGCGGGAACACATGAGCAGTTCTTC
CDR3: CASSLVVAGTHEQFF

J: TRBJ1-6
size: -
V: TRBV6-1
D: -
DNA: TGTGCCAGCAGTGTCGGACAGACACCCTATAATTCACCCCTCCACTTT
CDR3: CASSVGQTPYNSPLHF

J: TRBJ2-7
size: -
V: TRBV7-9
D: -
DNA: TGTGCCAGCAGCGCCAGGGCATCCTACGAGCAGTACTTC
CDR3: CASSARASYEQYF

J: TRBJ2-4
size: once
V: TRBV28
D: TRBD2
DNA: TGTGCCAGCAGCCCTGCTCTAGCGGGAGACGAAAACATTCAGTACTTC
CDR3: CASSPALAGDENIQYF

J: TRBJ1-1
size: -
V: TRBV21-1
D: -
DNA: TGTGCCAGCAGCAGCCTGGGGGGAGACAAGACGTTTTCGAACACTGAAGCTTTCTTT
CDR3: CASSSLGGDKTFSNTEAFF

J: TRBJ2-2
size: once
V: TRBV7-9
D: -
DNA: TGTGCCAGCAGCTTTTCTACAGGGTGGAGGGACACCGGGGAGCTGTTTTTT
CDR3: CASSFSTGWRDTGELFF

J: TRBJ1-2
size: few
V: TRBV6-5
D: TRBD1
DNA: TGTGCCAGCAGTTACTCCGTGACAGGGCAGTTCGGCTACACCTTC
CDR3: CASSYSVTGQFGYTF

J: TRBJ1-2
size: -
V: TRBV28
D: -
DNA: TGTGCCAGCAGTTGGGGGACCTATGGCTACACCTTC
CDR3: CASSWGTYGYTF

J: TRBJ1-5
size: -
V: TRBV5-6
D: -
DNA: TGTGCCAGCAGCTTAGGGGGTAGTCAGCCCCAGCATTTT
CDR3: CASSLGGSQPQHF

J: TRBJ2-7
size: -
V: TRBV6-5
D: -
DNA: TGTGCCAGCACACTAGCTCCAGGCTTCCCCTACGAGCAGTACTTC
CDR3: CASTLAPGFPYEQYF

J: TRBJ2-7
size: -
V: TRBV7-2
D: TRBD2
DNA: TGTGCCAGCAGCGGGGGGGGGAGGGCCTACGAGCAGTACTTC
CDR3: CASSGGGRAYEQYF

J: TRBJ2-7
size: -
V: TRBV28
D: TRBD2
DNA: TGTGCCAGCAGTTTGTCCCTAGCGGGAGGGCACGGGGAGCAGTACTTC
CDR3: CASSLSLAGGHGEQYF

J: TRBJ2-3
size: -
V: TRBV19
D: -
DNA: TGTGCCAGTGCTACGGGCGAACATCGGAGCCCCACAGATACGCAGTATTTT
CDR3: CASATGEHRSPTDTQYF

J: TRBJ2-5
size: -
V: TRBV5-1
D: -
DNA: TGCGCCAGCAGCCCACATGGGTTACGGGAGACCCAGTACTTC
CDR3: CASSPHGLRETQYF

J: TRBJ1-1
size: -
V: TRBV4-2
D: TRBD1
DNA: TGTGCCAGCAGCCAAGACCCCCAGGGGGAGGTCGGCACTGAAGCTTTCTTT
CDR3: CASSQDPQGEVGTEAFF

J: TRBJ1-3
size: -
V: TRBV19
D: TRBD1
DNA: TGTGCCAGTAGCCACGGGACAGGGCTTTTCAACACCATATATTTT
CDR3: CASSHGTGLFNTIYF

J: TRBJ2-5
size: -
V: TRBV19
D: TRBD1
DNA: TGTGCCAGTAGTTGGGTCGGGACAGCAAAAGAGACCCAGTACTTC
CDR3: CASSWVGTAKETQYF

J: TRBJ2-3
size: -
V: TRBV4-1
D: -
DNA: TGCGCCAGCAGCGGCTACCGGGGCAACACAGATACGCAGTATTTT
CDR3: CASSGYRGNTDTQYF

J: TRBJ1-1
size: -
V: TRBV18
D: -
DNA: TGTGCCAGCTCAGCCACCAGGATGAACACTGAAGCTTTCTTT
CDR3: CASSATRMNTEAFF

J: TRBJ1-1
size: once
V: TRBV13
D: -
DNA: TGTGCCAGCAGCCCCCTTGGTCGGGGGGTAGGTACTGAAGCTTTCTTT
CDR3: CASSPLGRGVGTEAFF

J: TRBJ2-7
size: -
V: TRBV23-1
D: -
DNA: TGCGCCAGCAGTCAACCTAGATCCTACGAGCAGTACTTC
CDR3: CASSQPRSYEQYF

J: TRBJ2-7
size: -
V: TRBV4-1
D: -
DNA: TGCGCCAGCAGCCGAGGGACCTCCTACGAGCAGTACTTC
CDR3: CASSRGTSYEQYF

J: TRBJ2-1
size: -
V: TRBV18
D: -
DNA: TGTGCCAGCTCGCTAACCGGGCCAGACTCCTACAATGAGCAGTTCTTC
CDR3: CASSLTGPDSYNEQFF

J: TRBJ2-5
size: -
V: TRBV19
D: TRBD1
DNA: TGTGCCAGTAGCTCGACAGGGATGGAGACCCAGTACTTC
CDR3: CASSSTGMETQYF

J: TRBJ1-6
size: -
V: TRBV27
D: TRBD1
DNA: TGTGCCAGCAGAAAGACAGGGGTAAATTCACCCCTCCACTTT
CDR3: CASRKTGVNSPLHF

J: TRBJ1-5
size: -
V: TRBV5-6
D: -
DNA: TGTGCCAGCAGCATAGGACAGCTCAATCAGCCCCAGCATTTT
CDR3: CASSIGQLNQPQHF

J: TRBJ2-5
size: once
V: TRBV15
D: TRBD2
DNA: TGTGCCACGACGTCGTTCGTTAGCGGGGAGGGAGAGACCCAGTACTTC
CDR3: CATTSFVSGEGETQYF

J: TRBJ2-2
size: -
V: TRBV11-2
D: TRBD2
DNA: TGTGCCAGCAGCCCAGTCCCGGGACTAGCGGGGGTCACCGGGGAGCTGTTTTTT
CDR3: CASSPVPGLAGVTGELFF

J: TRBJ1-1
size: few
V: TRBV4-1
D: -
DNA: TGCGCCAGCAGTCGGGTCAAGTACACTGAAGCTTTCTTT
CDR3: CASSRVKYTEAFF

J: TRBJ2-2
size: -
V: TRBV14
D: TRBD2
DNA: TGTGCCAGCAGCCCCCGGACTAGCAGGGACACCGGGGAGCTGTTTTTT
CDR3: CASSPRTSRDTGELFF

J: TRBJ2-7
size: -
V: TRBV4-2
D: TRBD2
DNA: TGTGCCAGCAGCCAAATGCCACTGACTAGCGGGGGACCCTACGAGCAGTACTTC
CDR3: CASSQMPLTSGGPYEQYF

J: TRBJ2-5
size: -
V: TRBV9
D: TRBD1
DNA: TGTGCCAGCAGCGTATACCCGACAGGGCATCAAGAGACCCAGTACTTC
CDR3: CASSVYPTGHQETQYF

J: TRBJ1-5
size: once
V: TRBV11-2
D: -
DNA: TGTGCCAGCAGCTTAGGAACAGGAAATCAGCCCCAGCATTTT
CDR3: CASSLGTGNQPQHF

J: TRBJ1-5
size: -
V: TRBV12-5
D: -
DNA: TGTGCTAGTGTTTTATACGGGGGGCTCAATCAGCCCCAGCATTTT
CDR3: CASVLYGGLNQPQHF

J: TRBJ1-1
size: -
V: TRBV12-5
D: -
DNA: TGTGCTAGTGGTTTGCTGGGACACTCTGAAGCTTTCTTT
CDR3: CASGLLGHSEAFF

J: TRBJ2-3
size: -
V: TRBV9
D: TRBD2
DNA: TGTGCCAGCAGCGGGGTTGATTTGGCTCTAGCGGGAGTTCCAGATACGCAGTATTTT
CDR3: CASSGVDLALAGVPDTQYF

J: TRBJ1-3
size: -
V: TRBV6-5
D: -
DNA: TGTGCCAGCAGTCATGGGACAAGCTCTGGAAACACCATATATTTT
CDR3: CASSHGTSSGNTIYF

J: TRBJ1-1
size: -
V: TRBV27
D: -
DNA: TGTGCCAGCAGTTTCCAGAGGAACACTGAAGCTTTCTTT
CDR3: CASSFQRNTEAFF

J: TRBJ1-2
size: -
V: TRBV5-1
D: -
DNA: TGCGCCAGCAGCCACACTCCAGAGGGCTATGGCTACACCTTC
CDR3: CASSHTPEGYGYTF

J: TRBJ1-1
size: -
V: TRBV5-1
D: -
DNA: TGCGCCAGCAGCTTTGGGCAGGGGAACACTGAAGCTTTCTTT
CDR3: CASSFGQGNTEAFF

J: TRBJ2-5
size: -
V: TRBV21-1
D: -
DNA: TGTGCCAGCAGCAAAGGAGTCGCCACACCAGATAAAGAGACCCAGTACTTC
CDR3: CASSKGVATPDKETQYF

J: TRBJ2-3
size: -
V: TRBV5-5
D: TRBD2
DNA: TGTGCCAGCAGCTCTAGCGGGGGCACAGATACGCAGTATTTT
CDR3: CASSSSGGTDTQYF

J: TRBJ2-4
size: -
V: TRBV4-1
D: TRBD2
DNA: TGCGCCAGCAGCCAACCCCCCGGACTAGCGGGAAGGTTCGGCAAAAACATTCAGTACTTC
CDR3: CASSQPPGLAGRFGKNIQYF

J: TRBJ1-2
size: -
V: TRBV4-1
D: -
DNA: TGCGCCAGCAGCCAAGATAATCTGGACGGATACTATGGCTACACCTTC
CDR3: CASSQDNLDGYYGYTF

J: TRBJ2-3
size: -
V: TRBV7-9
D: -
DNA: TGTGCGACAGATACGCAGTATTTT
CDR3: CATDTQYF